What follows is one T cell receptor (beta chain) and its context. Its matching antigen is unknown. These data belong to a study of cytomegalovirus exposure and HLA in healthy donors. In the study overall: Earlier, about 180 million T cells were analyzed, and 117 million unique TCR beta sequences were found among them. Findings of the study overall: CMV serostatus was the sole immune exposure information available. Earlier results showed most TCR beta V segments being productive about 87% or about 30% of the time. While the bulk of TCR sequences proved rare, some public TCRs turned up in many donors.

Both 60 Vbeta primers and 13 Jbeta primers went into the PCR. Here immunoSEQ multiplex PCR was the method, and the copy in TCRdb shows in-frame clones only, minus some. The sample contains over 150,000 clones, 75% of which appear only once. The CDR3 spans 17 residues. Per germline, CDR1 SNHLY and CDR2 FYNNEI. V lost 4 bases and J lost 3; bases outside the gene matches: 11. The TCR sequence derives from a male donor in good health and CMV-seronegative. Sequenced: PBMCs. This sequence joins TRBV2 and TRBJ2-3; 9 nucleotides line up with TRBD1. The CDR3 is CASSVLNRGLVTDTQYF. In DNA, the CDR3 is TGTGCCAGCAGTGTTCTCAACAGGGGGCTGGTGACAGATACGCAGTATTTT.